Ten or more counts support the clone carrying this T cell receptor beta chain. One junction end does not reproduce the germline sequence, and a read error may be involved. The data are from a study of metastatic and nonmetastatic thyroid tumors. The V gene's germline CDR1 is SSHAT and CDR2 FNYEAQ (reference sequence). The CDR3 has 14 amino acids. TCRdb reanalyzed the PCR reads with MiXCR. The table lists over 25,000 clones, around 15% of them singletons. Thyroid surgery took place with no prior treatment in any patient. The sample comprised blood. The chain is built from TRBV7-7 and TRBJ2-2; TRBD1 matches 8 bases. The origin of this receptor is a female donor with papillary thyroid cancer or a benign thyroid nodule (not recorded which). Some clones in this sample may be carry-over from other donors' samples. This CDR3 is CASSYRGDTGELFF. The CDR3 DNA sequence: TGTGCTAGCAGCTACAGGGGGGACACCGGGGAGCTGTTTTTT.